Presented here are 32 T cell receptor beta chains from one specimen sequenced in a study of PD-1 blockade in classical Hodgkin lymphoma. Time point given: cycle 4 day 1 (C4D1), after 6 weeks of nivolumab. Every patient had relapsed following autologous stem cell transplantation, and cohorts differed in brentuximab vedotin exposure. Using immunoSEQ multiplex PCR, the repertoire was profiled, and TCRdb retains in-frame clones only, with some absent. Of around 20,000 clones in the sample, 80% were seen once. The sequencing used peripheral blood mononuclear cells (PBMCs), collected before the fourth cycle of nivolumab. All receptors derive from a human donor with classical Hodgkin lymphoma.

This chain connects TRBV9 to TRBJ1-1, with TRBD1 matching over 11 bases. J gave up 2 bases and V 4 bases, and 7 bases lay outside the gene matches. CDR1 and CDR2 (germline): SGDLS, YYNGEE. This CDR3 is built from 16 residues. The CDR3 loop reads CASSPGTGGLNTEAFF. The CDR3 DNA sequence: TGTGCCAGCAGCCCCGGGACAGGGGGGTTAAACACTGAAGCTTTCTTT.

The V call is TRBV4-2, the J call TRBJ2-3, with 7 bases that match TRBD2. CDR1 LGHNA and CDR2 YNFKEQ come from the germline V gene. Trimming removed 0 bases from V and 1 base from J; junction bases left unmatched: 4. The CDR3 is 16 amino acids. The CDR3 loop reads CASSQEPSGGTDTQYF. CDR3 DNA: TGTGCCAGCAGCCAAGAACCTAGCGGAGGCACAGATACGCAGTATTTT.

The chain combines TRBV11-2 with TRBJ2-1; TRBD2 matches at 14 bases. V gave up 5 bases and J gave up 4 bases; unmatched junction bases: 7. The CDR3 has 17 amino acids. Germline lookup yields CDR1 SGHAT and CDR2 FQNNGV. CDR3 residues: CASSTGLAGGLYNEQFF. CDR3 DNA sequence: TGTGCCAGCAGCACCGGACTAGCGGGAGGATTGTACAATGAGCAGTTCTTC.

CDR3 sequence reads: CASSIFGLAGEDTQYF. DNA for the CDR3: TGTGCCAGTAGTATCTTTGGACTAGCGGGAGAGGATACGCAGTATTTT. The rearrangement links TRBV19 to TRBJ2-3; 13 nucleotides line up with TRBD2. Germline V gene lookup returns CDR1 LNHDA and CDR2 SQIVND (reference sequence). The CDR3 runs 16 residues. After removal of 3 bases from V and 6 bases from J, the junction contained 6 bases not matched to a gene.

V and J are TRBV5-1 and TRBJ1-1; 7 nucleotides align to TRBD1. Per the germline V gene, CDR1 is SGHRS and CDR2 is YFSETQ. Germline trimming cut 7 bases from V and 0 bases from J; bases unmatched to any gene: 6. CDR3 length equals 14 residues. This CDR3 reads CASQQGRVNTEAFF. DNA of the CDR3: TGCGCCAGCCAACAGGGGAGGGTGAACACTGAAGCTTTCTTT.

The chain employs TRBV4-1 and TRBJ2-7, with 10 positions matching TRBD2. Per germline, CDR1 MGHRA and CDR2 YSYEKL. CDR3 length: 18 residues. V gave up 4 bases and J gave up 8 bases; unmatched junction bases: 20. The CDR3 spells CASSPTTSSGGKSIKQYF. The DNA for the CDR3 is TGCGCCAGCAGCCCGACAACTTCTAGCGGGGGCAAGTCTATCAAGCAGTACTTC.

V and J are TRBV7-2 and TRBJ1-6; possibly TRBD1 for D (6 bases). Germline lookup yields CDR1 SGHTA and CDR2 FQGNSA. The V and J ends lost 6 bases and 2 bases respectively, with 11 bases between them. The CDR3 runs 15 residues. The CDR3: CASRPTGPYNSPLHF. The DNA of the CDR3 is TGTGCCAGCAGACCGACAGGCCCCTATAATTCACCCCTCCACTTT.

The chain couples TRBV5-4 to TRBJ2-7; 11 nucleotides align to TRBD2. The CDR3 contains 14 residues. After removal of 0 bases from V and 7 bases from J, the junction contained 3 bases not matched to a gene. Germline V gene data show CDR1 as SGHNT and CDR2 as YYREEE (reference sequence). CDR3 region: CASSLGLAGREQYF. In nucleotides, the CDR3 is TGTGCCAGCAGCTTGGGACTAGCGGGACGTGAGCAGTACTTC.

The chain recombines TRBV11-2 with TRBJ2-1; 12 bases align to TRBD2. Looked up from germline, CDR1 is SGHAT and CDR2 is FQNNGV. Trimming cost V 3 bases and J 4 bases; bases outside gene matches: 7. This CDR3 is 17 amino acids long. Written as DNA, the CDR3 is TGTGCCAGCAGCTTGGGAGCTAGCGGGGGGGCTTACAATGAGCAGTTCTTC. This sequence encodes CASSLGASGGAYNEQFF.

V and J are TRBV18 and TRBJ2-6; no definite D call. V dropped 3 bases and J dropped 0 bases, with 9 bases sitting between them. Germline V gives CDR1 KGHSH, CDR2 LQKENI. The CDR3 sequence is 16 residues long. CDR3 nucleotide sequence: TGTGCCAGCTCACCTATCAAGAGCTCTGGGGCCAACGTCCTGACTTTC. It codes for CASSPIKSSGANVLTF.

CDR3 residues: CASSLDPASYEQYF. The CDR3 nucleotides read TGTGCCAGCAGCTTAGACCCAGCCTCCTACGAGCAGTACTTC. The chain employs TRBV11-3 and TRBJ2-5; unclear D gene. TRBJ2-7 matches the DNA end more closely, so the J call is doubtful. CDR1 and CDR2 from the germline V gene are SGHNT and YENEEA. The CDR3 sequence is 14 residues long.

The chain joins TRBV5-6 to TRBJ2-1; 14 nucleotides line up with TRBD2. The trim removed 3 bases at V and 9 bases at J, leaving 8 bases unmatched. The germline V gene encodes CDR1 SGHDT and CDR2 YYEEEE. CDR3 length equals 16 residues. The DNA for the CDR3 is TGTGCCAGCAGCTCGCCGGGACTAGCGGGAGTGGGTGAGCAGTTCTTC. Protein sequence: CASSSPGLAGVGEQFF.

This rearrangement joins TRBV11-2 to TRBJ1-4; no clear D gene. From germline, CDR1 is SGHAT and CDR2 FQNNGV. The length of the CDR3 is 15 residues. Trimming took 1 base from V and 7 from J, leaving 13 bases between them. The CDR3 spells CASSLVAGFGEKLFF. The CDR3 bases are TGTGCCAGCAGCTTAGTGGCGGGGTTCGGTGAAAAACTGTTTTTT.

V usage is TRBV9 and J usage is TRBJ2-1, with 8 nucleotides matching TRBD2. J was trimmed by 0 bases and V by 0 bases; bases with no gene match: 5. Germline V gene sequence: CDR1 SGDLS, CDR2 YYNGEE. The CDR3 totals 17 residues. The CDR3 protein is CASSVASGGPSYNEQFF. CDR3 sequence (DNA): TGTGCCAGCAGCGTAGCAAGCGGGGGCCCCTCCTACAATGAGCAGTTCTTC.

The chain is built from TRBV6-6 and TRBJ2-6; D is unresolved. Trimming cost V 6 bases and J 3 bases, with 9 bases left between them. The CDR3 is 14 residues long. CDR1 is MNHNY and CDR2 is SVGAGI in the germline V gene (reference sequence). CDR3 region: CASSRLGGANVLTF. CDR3 bases: TGTGCCAGCAGCCGTTTGGGTGGGGCCAACGTCCTGACTTTC.

The rearrangement joins TRBV11-2 to TRBJ2-7, with TRBD2 matching 12 bases. The germline V gene has CDR1 SGHAT and CDR2 FQNNGV. Trimming took 4 bases from V and 2 from J; bases not matched to a gene: 3. CDR3 length: 15 residues. Written as DNA, the CDR3 is TGTGCCAGCAGCTCCCTAGCGGGAGGGCCCTACGAGCAGTACTTC. This encodes CASSSLAGGPYEQYF. Combining the CDR3 with reference TRBV11-2 and TRBJ2-7 gives the whole variable domain EAGVAQSPRYKIIEKRQSVAFWCNPISGHATLYWYQQILGQGPKLLIQFQNNGVVDDSQLPKDRFSAERLKGVDSTLKIQPAKLEDSAVYLCASSSLAGGPYEQYFGPGTRLTVT.

The V gene is TRBV4-3, the J gene TRBJ2-2; D is ambiguous. The CDR3 loop spans 16 amino acids. CDR1 is LGHNA and CDR2 is YSLEER in the germline V gene. Trimming left V 0 bases short and J 1 base short, with 9 bases between. The DNA for the CDR3 is TGCGCCAGCAGCCAAGAGGTGTCACAGAACACCGGGGAGCTGTTTTTT. Translating gives CASSQEVSQNTGELFF.

The chain employs TRBV7-2 and TRBJ2-7; TRBD1 aligns across 9 bases. The V gene's germline CDR1 is SGHTA and CDR2 FQGNSA. The CDR3 loop spans 14 amino acids. V lost 5 bases, J lost 7 bases, and 9 bases stayed unmatched. CDR3: CASSPGTGRQEQYF. The CDR3 DNA reads as TGTGCCAGCAGCCCCGGGACAGGGAGACAAGAGCAGTACTTC.

V usage is TRBV27 and J usage is TRBJ2-1; 8 bases fit TRBD1. CDR1 and CDR2 from the germline V gene are MNHEY and SMNVEV (reference sequence). The CDR3 totals 15 residues. Trimming took 4 bases from V and 3 from J; bases not matched to a gene: 5. CDR3 in DNA: TGTGCCAGCAGTTCCGGACAGGGCCACTACAATGAGCAGTTCTTC. It encodes CASSSGQGHYNEQFF.

The chain links TRBV11-2 to TRBJ2-3, with 7 nucleotides matching TRBD2. The CDR3 runs 15 residues. Trimming took 2 bases from V and 2 from J; bases not matched to a gene: 4. The germline CDR1 and CDR2 sequences are SGHAT and FQNNGV. Here the CDR3 reads CASSLTAGDTDTQYF. The CDR3 DNA sequence: TGTGCCAGCAGCTTAACGGCGGGGGACACAGATACGCAGTATTTT.

This chain connects TRBV27 to TRBJ1-2, with D maybe TRBD1 (5 bases). Trimming took off 6 bases at V and 3 bases at J, with 20 bases between the two ends. The length of the CDR3 is 16 residues. Germline CDR1 is MNHEY and CDR2 is SMNVEV (reference sequence). CDR3: CASSPNGGRRDYGYTF. The CDR3 DNA sequence: TGTGCCAGCAGCCCAAATGGGGGGAGAAGGGACTATGGCTACACCTTC.

A single count supports this clone. V and J are TRBV5-5 and TRBJ1-2; D remains unclear. The length of the CDR3 is 17 residues. Trimming stripped 0 bases from V and 3 bases from J, with 18 bases between. CDR1 and CDR2 (germline): SGHKS, YYEKEE (reference sequence). The chain's CDR3 is CASSLEQGRRIDYGYTF. The DNA of the CDR3 is TGTGCCAGCAGCTTGGAGCAAGGACGGCGGATAGACTATGGCTACACCTTC.

This chain links TRBV7-2 with TRBJ2-7, with D perhaps TRBD1 (5 bases). The V end was cut by 3 bases, the J end by 0 bases, with 12 bases between. Germline V gene data show CDR1 as SGHTA and CDR2 as FQGNSA. This CDR3 has 15 amino acids. The CDR3 region has the DNA TGTGCCAGCAGCTTTACATACGACAGCTCCTACGAGCAGTACTTC. It yields the protein CASSFTYDSSYEQYF. Complete variable domain (other parts from reference TRBV7-2 and TRBJ2-7): GAGVSQSPSNKVTEKGKDVELRCDPISGHTALYWYRQSLGQGLEFLIYFQGNSAPDKSGLPSDRFSAERTGGSVSTLTIQRTQQEDSAVYLCASSFTYDSSYEQYFGPGTRLTVT.

This chain joins TRBV10-3 and TRBJ2-7; no firm D call. This CDR3 is 13 amino acids long. The V end lost 2 bases, the J end lost 3 bases, and 8 bases lay between the germline ends. Per germline, CDR1 ENHRY and CDR2 SYGVKD. The CDR3 here is CAISENPNYEQYV. In DNA, the CDR3 is TGTGCCATCAGTGAGAACCCCAACTACGAGCAGTACGTC.

The chain carries TRBV6-1 and TRBJ2-1; 10 bases fit TRBD1. In germline, CDR1 is MNHNS, CDR2 SASEGT. J lost 7 bases, V lost 11 bases, and 11 bases had no gene match. The CDR3 spans 14 residues. The CDR3 protein is CAGTIGQGGNEQFF. DNA of the CDR3: TGTGCCGGAACCATAGGACAGGGGGGGAATGAGCAGTTCTTC.

In this sample, this clone turned up once. The chain recombines TRBV19 with TRBJ1-1; D unclear. This CDR3 is 16 amino acids long. Germline V gene sequence: CDR1 LNHDA, CDR2 SQIVND (reference sequence). V shed 4 bases and J shed 1 base, with 16 bases lying between them. The CDR3 DNA follows: TGTGCCAGTAGTACCTACAGCATTTTACGGAACACTGAAGCTTTCTTT. Its protein product is CASSTYSILRNTEAFF. The full variable domain, rest sourced from reference TRBV19 and TRBJ1-1, is DGGITQSPKYLFRKEGQNVTLSCEQNLNHDAMYWYRQDPGQGLRLIYYSQIVNDFQKGDIAEGYSVSREKKESFPLTVTSAQKNPTAFYLCASSTYSILRNTEAFFGQGTRLTVV.

The chain carries TRBV7-8 and TRBJ1-5; no firm D call. CDR3 length equals 17 residues. V gave up 5 bases and J gave up 0 bases, with 17 bases separating them. In germline, CDR1 is SGHVS, CDR2 FQNEAQ. CDR3 region: CASSLLASGYSNQPQHF. Here the CDR3 DNA reads TGTGCCAGCAGCCTCCTGGCTAGCGGGTATAGCAATCAGCCCCAGCATTTT.

V is TRBV5-6 and J is TRBJ1-2; tentative D call: TRBD1 (5 bases). The CDR3 spans 16 residues. The germline V and J ends were trimmed by 3 bases and 3 bases, with 18 bases remaining between them. The germline V gene has CDR1 SGHDT and CDR2 YYEEEE. CDR3 sequence reads: CASSWYSGTAHYGYTF. DNA for the CDR3: TGTGCCAGCAGCTGGTACTCCGGGACCGCCCACTATGGCTACACCTTC.

This rearrangement joins TRBV7-9 to TRBJ2-2; no clear D. This CDR3 is 14 amino acids long. V was pared by 6 bases and J by 3 bases, with 11 bases between. CDR1 is SEHNR and CDR2 is FQNEAQ in the germline V gene (reference sequence). CDR3 coding DNA: TGTGCCAGCAGACGAACTCGGGACACCGGGGAGCTGTTTTTT. It is translated as CASRRTRDTGELFF. Full variable domain (rest looked up from reference TRBV7-9 and TRBJ2-2): DTGVSQNPRHKITKRGQNVTFRCDPISEHNRLYWYRQTLGQGPEFLTYFQNEAQLEKSRLLSDRFSAERPKGSFSTLEIQRTEQGDSAMYLCASRRTRDTGELFFGEGSRLTVL.

V is TRBV6-5 and J is TRBJ2-7; D gene uncertain. CDR1 MNHEY and CDR2 SVGAGI come from the germline V gene. Deletions cut 8 bases from V and 1 base from J, with 6 bases between. This CDR3 contains 11 residues. The CDR3 sequence is CASGLSYEQYF. Written as DNA, the CDR3 is TGTGCCAGCGGCTTATCCTACGAGCAGTACTTC.

The DNA of the CDR3 is TGTGCCATCAGATACGACCATGGAGGTGAAGCTTTCTTT. It codes for CAIRYDHGGEAFF. This chain joins TRBV10-3 and TRBJ1-1; D remains ambiguous. The CDR3 runs 13 residues. Trimming took 6 bases from V and 7 from J, leaving 15 bases between them. CDR1 is ENHRY and CDR2 is SYGVKD in the germline V gene.

CDR3 bases: TGCGCCAGCAGCCAAGAAAGCAGTGTTTGGAATTCACCCCTCCACTTT. Its translation is CASSQESSVWNSPLHF. The V call is TRBV4-3, the J call TRBJ1-6; D is undetermined. Trimming left V 0 bases short and J 7 bases short, with 13 bases between. CDR3 length: 16 amino acids. From germline, CDR1 is LGHNA and CDR2 YSLEER.